This T cell receptor beta chain was found in a study of T cell changes during pregnancy in multiple sclerosis. The CDR3 is made up of 16 amino acids. Unmatched junction bases numbered 7, after V lost 0 bases and J lost 4 bases. Germline V gene lookup returns CDR1 SGHTS and CDR2 YDEGEE. TCRdb's table, derived via immunoSEQ multiplex PCR, lists solely in-frame clones and lacks some. Among around 34,000 clones listed, around 91% were seen once. The receptor comes from a female donor with multiple sclerosis, enrolled in a pregnancy study. The rearrangement joins TRBV5-8 to TRBJ1-2; the match to TRBD1 covers 9 bases. This sample comprised CD4+ T cells from peripheral blood mononuclear cells, obtained in the second trimester of pregnancy. The CDR3 sequence is CASSLAVGQGPYGYTF. The DNA for the CDR3 is TGTGCCAGCAGCTTGGCCGTGGGACAGGGCCCCTATGGCTACACCTTC.